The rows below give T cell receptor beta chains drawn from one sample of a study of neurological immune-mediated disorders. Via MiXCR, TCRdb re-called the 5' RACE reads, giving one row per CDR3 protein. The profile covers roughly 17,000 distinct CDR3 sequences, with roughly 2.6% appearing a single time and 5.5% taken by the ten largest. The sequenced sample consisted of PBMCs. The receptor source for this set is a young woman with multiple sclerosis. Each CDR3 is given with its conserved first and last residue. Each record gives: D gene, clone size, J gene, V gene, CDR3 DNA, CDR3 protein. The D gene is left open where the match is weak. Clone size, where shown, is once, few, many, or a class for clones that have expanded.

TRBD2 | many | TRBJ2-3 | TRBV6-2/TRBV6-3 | TGTGCCAGCAGTTGGACGGCGGGAGGGGATACGCAGTATTTT | CASSWTAGGDTQYF
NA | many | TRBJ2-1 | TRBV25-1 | TGTGCCAGCAGTGAATTCGGGGGGCTCTCCTACAATGAGCAGTTCTTC | CASSEFGGLSYNEQFF
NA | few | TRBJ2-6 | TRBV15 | TGTGCCACCAGCAGAGGAGGCTCTGGGGCCAACGTCCTGACTTTC | CATSRGGSGANVLTF
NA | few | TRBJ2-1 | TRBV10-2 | TGCGCCAGCAGTGATTTGGCTAGTTCCTACAATGAGCAGTTCTTC | CASSDLASSYNEQFF
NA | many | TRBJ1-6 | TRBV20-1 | TGCAGTGCTAGCCCCCCGGGGGACATCCCACCCCTCCACTTT | CSASPPGDIPPLHF
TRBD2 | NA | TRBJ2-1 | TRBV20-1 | TGCAGTGCTAAATTGCGGGGGGGTACCTACAATGAGCAGTTCTTC | CSAKLRGGTYNEQFF
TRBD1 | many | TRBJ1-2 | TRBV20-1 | TGCAGTGCTAGAGAAGACAGGGGTTATGGCTACACCTTC | CSAREDRGYGYTF
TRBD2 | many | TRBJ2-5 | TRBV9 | TGTGCCAGCAGCGTACTAGCGGGCATACAAGAGACCCAGTACTTC | CASSVLAGIQETQYF
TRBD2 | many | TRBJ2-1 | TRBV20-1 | TGCAGTGCTAGTATCCTAGCGGGAGGGGGTGAGCAGTTCTTC | CSASILAGGGEQFF
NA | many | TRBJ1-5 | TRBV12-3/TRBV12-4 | TGTGCCAGCAGTTTTCAACCTCCAGGGACGTTCCAGCCCCAGCATTTT | CASSFQPPGTFQPQHF
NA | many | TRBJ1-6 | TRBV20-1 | TGCAGTTCCGGGTTGGGGGGGAGGAATTCACCCCTCAACTTT | CSSGLGGRNSPLNF
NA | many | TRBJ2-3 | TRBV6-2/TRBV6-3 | TGTGCCAGCAGTTATTATAGTACGGGGCATACGCAGTATTTT | CASSYYSTGHTQYF
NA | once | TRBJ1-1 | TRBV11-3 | TGTGCCAGCTCTCGGACCCGGAGCACTGAAGCTTTCTTT | CASSRTRSTEAFF
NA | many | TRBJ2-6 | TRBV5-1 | TGCGCCAGCAGCGTCGGACGTACAGACTCTGGGGCCAACGTCCTGACTTTC | CASSVGRTDSGANVLTF
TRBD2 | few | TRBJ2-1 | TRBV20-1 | TGCAGTGCTAGGGTAGCGGGAGACTACAATGAGCAGTTCTTC | CSARVAGDYNEQFF
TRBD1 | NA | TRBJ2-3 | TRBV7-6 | TGTGCCAGCAGCTTAAGGATGGGACAGGGAACAGATACGCAGTATTTT | CASSLRMGQGTDTQYF
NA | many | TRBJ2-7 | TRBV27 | TGTGCCAGCAGCGGCGTAAGTGGGGGGACCTACGAGCAGTACTTC | CASSGVSGGTYEQYF
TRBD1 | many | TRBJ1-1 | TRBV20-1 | TGCAGTGCTAGATCCGGGACAGGGAACACTGAAGCTTTCTTT | CSARSGTGNTEAFF
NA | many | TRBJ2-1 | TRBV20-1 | TGCAGTGCCCAGAGGGGGAGCTCCTACAATGAGCAGTTCTTC | CSAQRGSSYNEQFF